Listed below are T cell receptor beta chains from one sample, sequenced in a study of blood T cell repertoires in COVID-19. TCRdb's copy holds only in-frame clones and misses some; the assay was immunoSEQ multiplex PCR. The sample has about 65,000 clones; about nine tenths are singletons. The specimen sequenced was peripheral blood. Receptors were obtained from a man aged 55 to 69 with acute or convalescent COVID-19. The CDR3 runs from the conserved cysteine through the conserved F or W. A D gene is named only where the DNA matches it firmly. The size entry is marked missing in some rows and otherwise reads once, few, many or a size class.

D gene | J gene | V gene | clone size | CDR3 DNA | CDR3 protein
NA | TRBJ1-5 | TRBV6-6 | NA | TGTGCCAGCAGTTTCCAGGATCAGCCCCAGCATTTT | CASSFQDQPQHF
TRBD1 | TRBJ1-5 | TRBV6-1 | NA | TGTGCCAGCAGTGAGGGACAGCCTAATCAGCCCCAGCATTTT | CASSEGQPNQPQHF
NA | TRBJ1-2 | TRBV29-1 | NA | TGCAGCGACAAGCCCCAGGGTACGGGTGGCTACACCTTC | CSDKPQGTGGYTF
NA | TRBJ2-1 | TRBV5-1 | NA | TGCGCCAGCAGCGGGACTCGTGGGCTCAATGAGCAGTTCTTC | CASSGTRGLNEQFF
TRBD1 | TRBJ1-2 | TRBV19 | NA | TGTGCCAGTAGTATCCTTCCAACAGGGGGCAGTGGCTACACCTTC | CASSILPTGGSGYTF
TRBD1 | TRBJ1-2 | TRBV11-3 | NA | TGTGCCAGCAGCTTAGCCCGGACAGGGGTGAGAGCTAACTATGGCTACACCTTC | CASSLARTGVRANYGYTF
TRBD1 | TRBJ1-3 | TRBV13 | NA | TGTGCCAGCAGCTTAGAGGAGGGACAGGGTCGTTCTGGAAACACCATATATTTT | CASSLEEGQGRSGNTIYF
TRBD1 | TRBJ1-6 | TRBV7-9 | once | TGTGCCAGCAGACACAAAGGGGGCCTAAGGGATTCACCCCTCCACTTT | CASRHKGGLRDSPLHF
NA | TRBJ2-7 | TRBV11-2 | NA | TGTGCCAGCAGCTTAGGGATAGGAGGGGCCTACGAGCAGTACTTC | CASSLGIGGAYEQYF
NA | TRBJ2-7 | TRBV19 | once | TGTGCCAGTAGTATTTCCGGGATCGCCTACGAGCAGTACTTC | CASSISGIAYEQYF
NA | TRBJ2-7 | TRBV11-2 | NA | TGTGCCAGCAGCCGAGCCGGGACCTACGAGCAGTACTTC | CASSRAGTYEQYF
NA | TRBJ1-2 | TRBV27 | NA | TGTGCCAGCAGTTCTTTTCAGGGGAACTATGGCTACACCTTC | CASSSFQGNYGYTF
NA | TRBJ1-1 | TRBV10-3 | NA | TGTGCCATCAGTGAGTCGAAGCCAGGGTCGAACACTGAAGCTTTCTTT | CAISESKPGSNTEAFF
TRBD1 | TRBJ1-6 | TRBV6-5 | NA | TGTGCCAGCAAAGAAGGACAGGGAGTTTCACCCCTCCACTTT | CASKEGQGVSPLHF
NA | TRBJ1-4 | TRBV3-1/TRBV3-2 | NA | TGTGCCAGCAGCCAAGGCCAACAGTCTAAAGAAAAACTGTTTTTT | CASSQGQQSKEKLFF
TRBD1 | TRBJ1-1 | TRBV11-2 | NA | TGTGCCAGCAGCTTGTGGGACAGAAATAACACTGAAGCTTTCTTT | CASSLWDRNNTEAFF
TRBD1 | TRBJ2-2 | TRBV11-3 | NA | TGTGCCAGCAGCTTACGAAGCAGGGGGCGAACCGGGGAGCTGTTTTTT | CASSLRSRGRTGELFF
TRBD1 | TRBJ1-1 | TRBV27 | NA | TGTGCCAGCAGTCCCCGGACAGGGGGTGTGGTGAACACTGAAGCTTTCTTT | CASSPRTGGVVNTEAFF
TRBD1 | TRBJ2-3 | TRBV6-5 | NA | TGTGCCAGCAGCAAGACAGGGGGGGTCACAGATACGCAGTATTTT | CASSKTGGVTDTQYF
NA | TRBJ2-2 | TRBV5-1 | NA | TGCGCCAGCAGCTTGGCCCCCCAGGGGCCGGGCACCGGGGAGCTGTTTTTT | CASSLAPQGPGTGELFF
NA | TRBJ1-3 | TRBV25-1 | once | TGTGCCAGCAGTGCCCAAGGGGGAGAGAGGGCTGGAAACACCATATATTTT | CASSAQGGERAGNTIYF
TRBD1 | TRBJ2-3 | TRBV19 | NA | TGTGCCAGTAGTACAATGGACAGGTATATAGATACGCAGTATTTT | CASSTMDRYIDTQYF
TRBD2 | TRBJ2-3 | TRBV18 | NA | TGTGCCAGCTCGCCCGGACTAGCGGGCCCGAGTGGCACAGATACGCAGTATTTT | CASSPGLAGPSGTDTQYF
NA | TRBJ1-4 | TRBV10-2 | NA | TGCGCCAGCAGCCCGGCGGTGGGAACTAATGAAAAACTGTTTTTT | CASSPAVGTNEKLFF
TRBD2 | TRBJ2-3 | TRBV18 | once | TGTGCCAGCTCACCAACTGGAGTAGCGGGGATCACAGATACGCAGTATTTT | CASSPTGVAGITDTQYF
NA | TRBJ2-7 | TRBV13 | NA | TGTGCCAGCACCTCGAGCTTATCCCCAAACTACGAGCAGTACTTC | CASTSSLSPNYEQYF
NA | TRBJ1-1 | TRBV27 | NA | TGTGCCAGCAGTGTAGACAGGATCTCCACTGAAGCTTTCTTT | CASSVDRISTEAFF
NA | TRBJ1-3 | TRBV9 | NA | TGTGCCAGCAGCGTAGAATCGGAGGGTCCCAAATCTGGAAACACCATATATTTT | CASSVESEGPKSGNTIYF
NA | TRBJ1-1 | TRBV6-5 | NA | TGTGCCAGCAACCGGGTTGCAACTGAAGCTTTCTTT | CASNRVATEAFF
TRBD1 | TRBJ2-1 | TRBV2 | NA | TGTGCCAGCAGTGAAGGTTACGGGACAGGGGTTAAGGGTATTGAGCAGTTCTTC | CASSEGYGTGVKGIEQFF
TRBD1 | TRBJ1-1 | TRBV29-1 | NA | TGCAGCGTTGAGGCGGGACAGCACACTGAAGCTTTCTTT | CSVEAGQHTEAFF
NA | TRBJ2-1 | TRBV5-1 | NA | TGCGCCAGCAGCACGGGGGATTTAAGGGAGTTCTTC | CASSTGDLREFF
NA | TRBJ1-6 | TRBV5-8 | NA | TGTGCCAGCAGCTTGCAAGAGGGCTTTGGGAGCTCCTATAATTCACCCCTCCACTTT | CASSLQEGFGSSYNSPLHF
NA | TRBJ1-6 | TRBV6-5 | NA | TGTGCCAGCAGTCCAGGGAGGAATTCACCCCTCCACTTT | CASSPGRNSPLHF
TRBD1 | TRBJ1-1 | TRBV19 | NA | TGTGCCAGTAGTCCCTCCCCCGCCGGGACAGGGGGCACTGAAGCTTTCTTT | CASSPSPAGTGGTEAFF
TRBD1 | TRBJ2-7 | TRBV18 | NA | TGTGCCAGCTCACATCCGGGACAGTCCTACGAGCAGTACTTC | CASSHPGQSYEQYF
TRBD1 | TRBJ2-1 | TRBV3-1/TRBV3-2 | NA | TGTGCCAGCAGCTTCCTGACTTCGGGGACAGGGAGAGGGAATGAGCAGTTCTTC | CASSFLTSGTGRGNEQFF
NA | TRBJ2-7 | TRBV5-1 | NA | TGCGCCAGCAGCTTGAAGACACCTCCCTCCTACGAGCAGTACTTC | CASSLKTPPSYEQYF
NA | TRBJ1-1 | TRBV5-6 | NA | TGTGCCAGCAGCCTGGACGGGGGGAACACTGAAGCTTTCTTT | CASSLDGGNTEAFF
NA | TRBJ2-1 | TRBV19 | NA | TGTGCCAGTACTACAGGGTTGGCCACGTTCTTC | CASTTGLATFF
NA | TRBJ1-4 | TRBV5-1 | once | TGCGCCAGCAGCCCGGGGACTATTGCAACTAATGAAAAACTGTTTTTT | CASSPGTIATNEKLFF
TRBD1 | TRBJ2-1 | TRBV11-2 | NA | TGTGCCAGCAGCCTAGGTGGGACAGAGACCAATGAGCAGTTCTTC | CASSLGGTETNEQFF
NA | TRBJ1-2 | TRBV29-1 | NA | TGCAGCGTCGAACAGGTCACTAACTATGGCTACACCTTC | CSVEQVTNYGYTF
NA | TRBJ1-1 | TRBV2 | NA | TGTGCCAGCAGTGAATTAGGGCAGGGCACTGAAGCTTTCTTT | CASSELGQGTEAFF
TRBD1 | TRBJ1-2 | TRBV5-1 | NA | TGCGCCAGCAGCTTCGGACAGGAGGGCTATGGCTACACCTTC | CASSFGQEGYGYTF
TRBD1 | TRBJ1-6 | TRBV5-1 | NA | TGCGCCAGCAGCTCCCGATCCAGGGGGAGCCAGTATTCACCCCTCCACTTT | CASSSRSRGSQYSPLHF
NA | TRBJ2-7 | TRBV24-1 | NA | TGTGCCACCAGTGATGAGGCTCGGGGGTCCCCTCTTGGGAACGAGCAGTACTTC | CATSDEARGSPLGNEQYF
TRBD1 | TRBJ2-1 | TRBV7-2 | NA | TGTGCCAGCAGCCCTCGTGCCGGGACAGGGGACGGGAATGAGCAGTTCTTC | CASSPRAGTGDGNEQFF
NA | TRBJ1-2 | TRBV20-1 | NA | TGCAGTGCAGGGGATGGCTACACCTTC | CSAGDGYTF
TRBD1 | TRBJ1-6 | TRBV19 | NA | TGTGCCAGTACCTCAGGGCGGGACAGGGGAAGTTCACCCCTCCACTTT | CASTSGRDRGSSPLHF
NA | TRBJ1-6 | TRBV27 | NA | TGTGCCAGCAGTTTGACAGATTATACTAATTCACCCCTCCACTTT | CASSLTDYTNSPLHF
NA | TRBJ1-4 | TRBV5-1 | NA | TGCGCCAGCAGCCCGGAGTATACAACTAATGAAAAACTGTTTTTT | CASSPEYTTNEKLFF
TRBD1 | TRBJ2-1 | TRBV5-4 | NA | TGTGCCAGCAGCCCCAAACAGGGGGCGTCTTACAATGAGCAGTTCTTC | CASSPKQGASYNEQFF
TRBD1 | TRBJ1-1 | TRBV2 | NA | TGTGCCAGCAGTGCTCAGGGGGAGCAAGCTTTCTTT | CASSAQGEQAFF
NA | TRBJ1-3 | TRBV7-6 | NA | TGTGCCAGCAGCTTAGCTGCACAGGGAGCGGCCATATATTTT | CASSLAAQGAAIYF
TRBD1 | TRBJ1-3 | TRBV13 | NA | TGTGCCAGCAGCTTGAACAGGGGTGGAAACACCATATATTTT | CASSLNRGGNTIYF
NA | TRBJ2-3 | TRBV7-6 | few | TGTGCCAGCAGCTTAGAAGTACTAGGGAGTGGAGATACGCAGTATTTT | CASSLEVLGSGDTQYF
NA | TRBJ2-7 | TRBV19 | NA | TGTGCCAGTAGTATGGGGCAGGGTAGGGCCTACGAGCAGTACTTC | CASSMGQGRAYEQYF
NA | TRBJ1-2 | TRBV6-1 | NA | TGTGCCAGCTCCCCAAGACAGGTTCTCTATGGCTACACCTTC | CASSPRQVLYGYTF
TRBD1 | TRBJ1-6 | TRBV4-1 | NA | TGCGCCAGCAGCCAAGACAGGGGGCCTGATTCACCCCTCCACTTT | CASSQDRGPDSPLHF